The clone carrying this TCR beta chain has a count of ten or more. What it binds is unknown. Assembly of TCR beta libraries relied on iRepertoire HTBI primers together with Arm-PCR of CDR3 regions. One entry per CDR3 protein, called by TCRdb with MiXCR from the multiplex PCR reads. Here the sample spans about 420,000 distinct CDR3 sequences, 20% to 25% being singletons. The source of the sample is a study of regulatory T cells in long-lasting Graves disease. Study details: The study counted Graves' disease as persistent given over 5 years of antithyroid drugs and positive TSH receptor antibodies. Overall study findings and caveats: With persistent disease, TRBV28, TRBJ1-2 and TRBJ2-5 were the favored segments. In persistent patients, shared public clonotypes (more than 2,500) outnumbered those in new patients (around 1,000).

CDR3 length: 12 amino acids. CDR1 is MDHEN, CDR2 SYDVKM, per germline. The V and J ends lost 6 bases and 7 bases respectively, with 12 bases between them. Time point given: persistent/refractory GD, antithyroid drugs over 5 years with positive TRAb. TCR sequences were obtained from RNA taken from PBMCs. With EDTA tubes as the receptacles, roughly 9.7 milliliters of peripheral blood were drawn. Sequences were derived from peripheral blood mononuclear cells (PBMCs), sampled when the disease was refractory, from a patient treated with antithyroid drugs. This TCR was recovered from a female donor with Graves disease. The genes are TRBV28 and TRBJ1-2, with TRBD1 as a possible D gene (5 bases). In nucleotides, the CDR3 is TGTGCCAGCAGAGTACAGGAACTTGGCTACACCTTC. This translates into CASRVQELGYTF.